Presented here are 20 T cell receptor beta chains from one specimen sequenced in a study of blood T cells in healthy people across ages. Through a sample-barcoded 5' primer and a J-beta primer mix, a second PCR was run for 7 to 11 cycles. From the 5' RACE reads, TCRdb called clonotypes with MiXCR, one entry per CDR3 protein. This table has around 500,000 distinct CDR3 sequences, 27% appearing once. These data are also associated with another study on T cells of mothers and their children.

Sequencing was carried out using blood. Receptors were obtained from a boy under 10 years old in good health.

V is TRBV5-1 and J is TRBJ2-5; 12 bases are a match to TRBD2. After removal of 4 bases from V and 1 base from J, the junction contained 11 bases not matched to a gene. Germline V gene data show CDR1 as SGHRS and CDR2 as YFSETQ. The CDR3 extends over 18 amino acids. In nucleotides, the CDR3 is TGCGCCAGCAGCCCCTATCTCGGACTAGCGGGGACCCAAGAGACCCAGTACTTC. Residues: CASSPYLGLAGTQETQYF.

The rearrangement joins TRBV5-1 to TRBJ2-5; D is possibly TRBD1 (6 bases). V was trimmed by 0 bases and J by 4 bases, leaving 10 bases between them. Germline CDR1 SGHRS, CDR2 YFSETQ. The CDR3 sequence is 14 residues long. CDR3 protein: CASSLGQGPETQYF. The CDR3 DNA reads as TGCGCCAGCAGCTTGGGCCAGGGGCCAGAGACCCAGTACTTC.

The CDR3 DNA reads TGCGCCAGCAGCTTGGTTGTTCGGACTATCGCAACCGGGGAGCTGTTTTTT. Translating it yields CASSLVVRTIATGELFF. The chain has TRBV5-1 and TRBJ2-2, with D possibly being TRBD2 (6 bases). V was pared by 0 bases and J by 5 bases, with 17 bases between. Germline V gene data show CDR1 as SGHRS and CDR2 as YFSETQ. The CDR3 sequence is 17 residues long.

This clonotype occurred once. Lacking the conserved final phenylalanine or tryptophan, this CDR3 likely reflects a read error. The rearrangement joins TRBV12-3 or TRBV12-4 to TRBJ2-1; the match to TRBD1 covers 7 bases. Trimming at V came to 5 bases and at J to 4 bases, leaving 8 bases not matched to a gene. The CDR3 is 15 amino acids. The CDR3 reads CASSPRTGAYNEQFL. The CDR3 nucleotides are TGTGCCAGCAGTCCTCGGACAGGAGCTTACAATGAGCAGTTCCTC.

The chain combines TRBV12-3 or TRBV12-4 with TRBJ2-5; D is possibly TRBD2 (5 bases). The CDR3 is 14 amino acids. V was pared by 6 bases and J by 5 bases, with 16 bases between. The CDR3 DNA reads TGTGCCAGCAGACCGAATGCGAGGGTGGAGACCCAGTACTTC. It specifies CASRPNARVETQYF.

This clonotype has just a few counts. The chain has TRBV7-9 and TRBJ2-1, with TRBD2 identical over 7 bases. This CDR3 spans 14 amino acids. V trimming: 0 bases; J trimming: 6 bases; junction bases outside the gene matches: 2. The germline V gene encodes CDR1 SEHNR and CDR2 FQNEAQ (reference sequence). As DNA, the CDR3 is TGTGCCAGCAGCTTAGCCGGGACTACCAATGAGCAGTTCTTC. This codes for CASSLAGTTNEQFF.

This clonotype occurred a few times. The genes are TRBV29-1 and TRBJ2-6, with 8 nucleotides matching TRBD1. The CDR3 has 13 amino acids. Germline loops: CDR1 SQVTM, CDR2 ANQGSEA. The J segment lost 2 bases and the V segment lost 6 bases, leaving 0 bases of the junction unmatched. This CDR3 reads CSVQGAGANVLTF. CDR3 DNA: TGCAGCGTACAGGGGGCTGGGGCCAACGTCCTGACTTTC.

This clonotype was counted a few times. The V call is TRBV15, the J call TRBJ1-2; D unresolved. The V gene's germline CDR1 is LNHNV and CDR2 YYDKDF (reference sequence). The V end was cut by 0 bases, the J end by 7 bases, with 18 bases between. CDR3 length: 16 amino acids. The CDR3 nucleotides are TGTGCCACCAGCAGAGATAGGGTAGTCCGGGATTCTGGCTACACCTTC. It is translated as CATSRDRVVRDSGYTF.

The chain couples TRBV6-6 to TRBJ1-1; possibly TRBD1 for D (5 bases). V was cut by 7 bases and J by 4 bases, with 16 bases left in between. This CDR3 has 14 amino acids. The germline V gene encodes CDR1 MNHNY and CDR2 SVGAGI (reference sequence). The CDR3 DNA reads TGTGCCAGCAAACCTGGGGGTGAAGGCACTGAAGCTTTCTTT. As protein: CASKPGGEGTEAFF.

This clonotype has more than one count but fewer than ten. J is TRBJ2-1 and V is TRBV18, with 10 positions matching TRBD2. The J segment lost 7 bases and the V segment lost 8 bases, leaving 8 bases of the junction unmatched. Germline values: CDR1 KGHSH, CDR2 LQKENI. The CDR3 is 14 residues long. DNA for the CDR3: TGTGCCAGCACGAGCGGGAGGGCCCTGAATGAGCAGTTCTTC. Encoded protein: CASTSGRALNEQFF.

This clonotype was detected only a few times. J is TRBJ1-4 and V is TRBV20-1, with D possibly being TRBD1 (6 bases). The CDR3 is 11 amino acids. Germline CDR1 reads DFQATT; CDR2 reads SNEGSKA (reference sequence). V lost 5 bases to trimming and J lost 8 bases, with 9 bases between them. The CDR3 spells CSAEQGEKLFF. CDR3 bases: TGCAGTGCTGAACAGGGAGAAAAACTGTTTTTT.

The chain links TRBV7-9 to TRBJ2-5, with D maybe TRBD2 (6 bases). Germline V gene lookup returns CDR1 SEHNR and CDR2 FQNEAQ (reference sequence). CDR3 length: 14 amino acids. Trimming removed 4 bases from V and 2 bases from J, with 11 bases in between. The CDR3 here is CASSYLSGQETQYF. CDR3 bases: TGTGCCAGCAGCTATCTCAGCGGGCAAGAGACCCAGTACTTC.

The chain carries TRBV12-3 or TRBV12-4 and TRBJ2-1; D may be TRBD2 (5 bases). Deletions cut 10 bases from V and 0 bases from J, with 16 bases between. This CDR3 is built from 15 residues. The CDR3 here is CATILGPSSYNEQFF. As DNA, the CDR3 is TGTGCCACAATACTAGGGCCAAGCTCCTACAATGAGCAGTTCTTC.

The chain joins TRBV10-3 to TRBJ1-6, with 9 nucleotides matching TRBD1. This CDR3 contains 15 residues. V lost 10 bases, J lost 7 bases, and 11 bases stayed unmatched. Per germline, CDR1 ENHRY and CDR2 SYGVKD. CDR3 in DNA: TGTGCCACTTCAAGCCGGGACAGGGTCAATTCACCCCTCCACTTT. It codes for CATSSRDRVNSPLHF.

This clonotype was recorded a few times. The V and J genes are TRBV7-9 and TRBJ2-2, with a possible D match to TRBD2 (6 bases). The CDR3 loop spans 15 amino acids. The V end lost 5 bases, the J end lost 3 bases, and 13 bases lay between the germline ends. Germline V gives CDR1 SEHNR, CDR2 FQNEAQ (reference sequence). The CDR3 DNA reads TGTGCCAGCAGCCTGATAGCGGATTACACCGGGGAGCTGTTTTTT. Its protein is CASSLIADYTGELFF.

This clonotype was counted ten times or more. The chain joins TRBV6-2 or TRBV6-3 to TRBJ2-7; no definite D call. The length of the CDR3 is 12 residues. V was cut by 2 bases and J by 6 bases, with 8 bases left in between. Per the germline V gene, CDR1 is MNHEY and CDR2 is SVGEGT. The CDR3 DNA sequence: TGTGCCAGCAGTTACGGTGGAGTCGAGCAGTACTTC. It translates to CASSYGGVEQYF.

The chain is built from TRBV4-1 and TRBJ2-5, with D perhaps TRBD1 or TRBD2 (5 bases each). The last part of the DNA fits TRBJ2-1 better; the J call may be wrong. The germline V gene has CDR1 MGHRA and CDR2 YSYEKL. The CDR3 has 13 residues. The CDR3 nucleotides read TGCGCCAGCAGCCAAGGGATGGGGGATGAGCAGTTCTTC. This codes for CASSQGMGDEQFF.

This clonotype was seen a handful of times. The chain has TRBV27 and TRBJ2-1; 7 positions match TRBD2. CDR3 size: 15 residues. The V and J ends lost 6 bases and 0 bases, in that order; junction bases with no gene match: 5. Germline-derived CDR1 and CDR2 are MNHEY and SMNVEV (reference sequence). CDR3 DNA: TGTGCCAGCAGGCAAGCGGGGCTCTCCTACAATGAGCAGTTCTTC. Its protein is CASRQAGLSYNEQFF.

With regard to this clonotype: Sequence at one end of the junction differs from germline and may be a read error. CDR3: CASSYVNSGYTF. The CDR3 bases are TGTGCCAGCAGCTACGTGAACTCTGGCTACACCTTC. The V and J genes are TRBV6-2 or TRBV6-3 and TRBJ1-2, with D uncertain. Germline V lookup: CDR1 MNHEY, CDR2 SVGEGT. The CDR3 sequence is 12 residues long.

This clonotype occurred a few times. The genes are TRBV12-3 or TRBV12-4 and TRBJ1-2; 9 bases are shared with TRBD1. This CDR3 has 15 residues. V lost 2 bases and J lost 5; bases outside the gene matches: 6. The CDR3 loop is CASSLRGQGLYGYTF. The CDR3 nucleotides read TGTGCCAGCAGTTTAAGAGGACAGGGGCTTTATGGCTACACCTTC.